This T cell receptor (beta chain) was profiled in a study of cytomegalovirus exposure and HLA in healthy donors. As for the study in general: Unique TCR beta sequences numbering approximately 120 million came from roughly 180 million T cells in an earlier analysis.

Study results and limitations: A later analysis linked roughly 17,000 TCR beta sequences to HLA alleles at 0.05 false discovery rate. Reported performance of the classifier showed diagnosis of cytomegalovirus status with high specificity and sensitivity.

The PCR employed 60 Vbeta primers together with 13 Jbeta primers. In the original analysis: Among the unique TCR beta chains that a later analysis counted, about 84 million in all, roughly 9.9 million were shared. Generated by immunoSEQ multiplex PCR, the TCRdb table keeps only in-frame clones and is missing some. The V and J calls and the clone size are those of that table, but D and trimming were determined from the DNA. This sample's table has roughly 220,000 clones. To note about this clone: Its antigen is unidentified.

Specimen: PBMCs. The TCR sequence derives from a girl aged 2 to 10 in good health and CMV-seropositive.

The DNA for the CDR3 is TGTGCCAGCACCCCCCCTCTCTCCTACGAGCAGTACTTC. Residues: CASTPPLSYEQYF. V usage is TRBV6-1 and J usage is TRBJ2-7; D unresolved. In germline, CDR1 is MNHNS, CDR2 SASEGT. This CDR3 region has 13 residues. Trimming removed 7 bases from V and 0 bases from J, with 10 bases in between.